This TCR beta chain was identified during a study of blood T cell repertoires in COVID-19. Profiled with immunoSEQ multiplex PCR; TCRdb holds only in-frame clones, not every one. This table has a few thousand clones, 70% appearing once. Worth noting for this clone: One end of the junction does not line up with germline, which may come from a read error.

CDR1 and CDR2 from the germline V gene are MGHRA and YSYEKL. The CDR3 totals 12 residues. The clonotype comes from an older man with active COVID-19. The chain joins TRBV4-1 to TRBJ1-6, with a weak D call TRBD1 (5 bases). Sequencing was carried out using peripheral blood. This CDR3 is CASSHGTGGWYF. In nucleotides, the CDR3 is TGCGCCAGCAGCCACGGAACGGGGGGGTGGTACTTT.